These 31 T cell receptor beta chains were all obtained from the same sample, sequenced in a study of identical twins. TCRdb analysed the 5' RACE reads with MiXCR anew, one entry per CDR3 protein. The table lists nearly 900,000 distinct CDR3 sequences, roughly an eighth of them singletons. These data were also filed under a second study, of yellow fever vaccine responses in identical twins.

The sample comprised PBMCs. Source of these receptors: a woman under 30 in good health.

This chain links TRBV5-1 with TRBJ2-7, with 7 bases lining up with TRBD2. The CDR3 is made up of 15 amino acids. After removal of 4 bases from V and 2 bases from J, the junction contained 9 bases not matched to a gene. The germline V gene has CDR1 SGHRS and CDR2 YFSETQ. The CDR3 nucleotides are TGCGCCAGCAGCCCTAGAATGGGAGGGCCCTACGAGCAGTACTTC. It codes for CASSPRMGGPYEQYF. The full variable domain, completed using reference TRBV5-1 and TRBJ2-7, is KAGVTQTPRYLIKTRGQQVTLSCSPISGHRSVSWYQQTPGQGLQFLFEYFSETQRNKGNFPGRFSGRQFSNSRSEMNVSTLELGDSALYLCASSPRMGGPYEQYFGPGTRLTVT.

This clonotype came up many times. This chain joins TRBV4-2 and TRBJ2-1; possible D gene TRBD2, 7 bases. The CDR3 is 13 residues long. The germline gives CDR1 LGHNA, CDR2 YNFKEQ. Deletions cut 3 bases from V and 6 bases from J, with 9 bases between. CDR3 protein: CASSQGGRNEQFF. The DNA of the CDR3 is TGTGCCAGCAGCCAGGGGGGGCGCAATGAGCAGTTCTTC.

In its sample, this clonotype was seen many times. The chain couples TRBV4-1 to TRBJ2-3, with 11 bases lining up with TRBD2. This CDR3 has 18 residues. Germline CDR1 and CDR2: MGHRA and YSYEKL. Unmatched junction bases numbered 11, after V lost 6 bases and J lost 0 bases. This chain's CDR3 is CASSSSGGPTKSTDTQYF. CDR3 nucleotide sequence: TGCGCCAGCAGTTCTAGCGGGGGGCCGACTAAAAGCACAGATACGCAGTATTTT.

In its sample, this clonotype was seen a few times. This chain joins TRBV5-1 and TRBJ2-7, with 10 bases that match TRBD2. Germline V lookup: CDR1 SGHRS, CDR2 YFSETQ. Trimming at V came to 5 bases and at J to 2 bases, leaving 4 bases not matched to a gene. CDR3 length: 14 residues. The chain's CDR3 is CASRYLAGAYEQYF. In nucleotides, the CDR3 is TGCGCCAGCAGGTACCTAGCGGGAGCCTACGAGCAGTACTTC.

This clonotype occurred once. This chain uses TRBV19 with TRBJ2-1; D assignment may be TRBD1 or TRBD2 (5 bases each). Germline CDR1 LNHDA, CDR2 SQIVND (reference sequence). The CDR3 spans 15 residues. V lost 6 bases, J lost 2 bases, and 14 bases lay in between. In DNA, the CDR3 is TGTGCCAGTAGCCGCCGGGACGGAGCCTACAATGAGCAGTTCTTC. Protein product: CASSRRDGAYNEQFF.

This clonotype was counted at least ten times. The V call is TRBV4-1, the J call TRBJ1-5, with TRBD1 matching over 12 bases. Looked up from germline, CDR1 is MGHRA and CDR2 is YSYEKL. J was trimmed by 7 bases and V by 2 bases; bases with no gene match: 6. This CDR3 comprises 16 residues. The CDR3 loop reads CASSQSGQGARQPQHF. The CDR3 nucleotides read TGCGCCAGCAGCCAATCGGGACAGGGGGCGCGGCAGCCCCAGCATTTT.

This clonotype has only a few counts. The rearrangement joins TRBV2 to TRBJ1-1; D unresolved. With 5 bases removed from V and 0 bases from J, the gap between germline ends came to 13 bases. In germline, CDR1 is SNHLY, CDR2 FYNNEI. CDR3 size: 15 residues. In nucleotides, the CDR3 is TGTGCCAGCAGTCGGGAGGTCTGGTTGAACACTGAAGCTTTCTTT. Protein product: CASSREVWLNTEAFF.

The CDR3 nucleotides read TGTGCCAGCACCCGGGAGGCCTCCTACAATGAGCAGTTCTTC. Translation gives CASTREASYNEQFF. The chain carries TRBV12-3 or TRBV12-4 and TRBJ2-1; 7 nucleotides line up with TRBD2. The CDR3 is made up of 14 amino acids. V was pared by 7 bases and J by 0 bases, with 3 bases of the junction left unmatched.

This clonotype was seen a few times. The chain has TRBV20-1 and TRBJ1-1, with D possibly TRBD1 on 5 matching bases. This CDR3 contains 13 residues. The germline gives CDR1 DFQATT, CDR2 SNEGSKA (reference sequence). V gave up 3 bases and J gave up 4 bases, with 12 bases separating them. CDR3 DNA: TGCAGTGCTAGGGGGGATGTATCCACTGAAGCTTTCTTT. This sequence encodes CSARGDVSTEAFF.

This clonotype has a handful of counts. This chain links TRBV5-1 with TRBJ1-1; D may be TRBD1 (5 bases). Deletions cut 1 base from V and 3 bases from J, with 10 bases between. This CDR3 is built from 14 residues. CDR1 and CDR2 from the germline V gene are SGHRS and YFSETQ. The CDR3 DNA is TGCGCCAGCAGCTTGAGGGGCCCAGACACTGAAGCTTTCTTT. Amino acids: CASSLRGPDTEAFF.

The J gene is TRBJ2-2, the V gene TRBV20-1; 10 bases match TRBD1. The V gene's germline CDR1 is DFQATT and CDR2 SNEGSKA (reference sequence). V lost 2 bases and J lost 3; bases outside the gene matches: 3. The CDR3 loop spans 15 amino acids. For the CDR3, the DNA is TGCAGTGCTAGACCCGGGACAGGGGACACCGGGGAGCTGTTTTTT. The encoded protein is CSARPGTGDTGELFF.

This clonotype was detected ten times or more. The chain combines TRBV12-3 or TRBV12-4 with TRBJ2-1; D remains ambiguous. Trimming took 3 bases from V and 2 from J, leaving 11 bases between them. CDR3 length: 15 residues. The CDR3 region has the DNA TGTGCCAGCAGTTTTGAGGTCTTTCCCTACAATGAGCAGTTCTTC. The encoded protein is CASSFEVFPYNEQFF.

The chain uses TRBV4-1 and TRBJ2-5; tentative D call: TRBD1 (6 bases). This CDR3 region has 15 residues. Trimming took 2 bases from V and 4 from J, leaving 14 bases between them. Germline V gives CDR1 MGHRA, CDR2 YSYEKL. The CDR3 protein is CASSQSRTGPETQYF. CDR3 sequence (DNA): TGCGCCAGCAGCCAATCCAGAACAGGGCCAGAGACCCAGTACTTC.

This clonotype was counted many times. The chain recombines TRBV6-1 with TRBJ2-1; D tentatively fits TRBD1 or TRBD2 (5 bases each). Germline V lookup: CDR1 MNHNS, CDR2 SASEGT. Trimming removed 7 bases from V and 3 bases from J, with 19 bases in between. The CDR3 sequence is 16 residues long. The CDR3, as DNA: TGTGCCAGCAAAGGGATAGCCGGGACGGACTACAATGAGCAGTTCTTC. Translation: CASKGIAGTDYNEQFF.

The V and J genes are TRBV4-2 and TRBJ1-4, with D maybe TRBD1 (6 bases). CDR1 LGHNA and CDR2 YNFKEQ come from the germline V gene. The CDR3 runs 17 residues. Between the trimmed V and J ends, which lost 2 bases and 4 bases, there was a span of 17 bases. The CDR3 nucleotides read TGTGCCAGCAGCCAAAACGGTGGACAGCTAGTTAATGAAAAACTGTTTTTT. It translates to CASSQNGGQLVNEKLFF.

This rearrangement joins TRBV2 to TRBJ1-6; D is possibly TRBD1 (5 bases). The V end was cut by 6 bases, the J end by 2 bases, with 11 bases between. Per germline, CDR1 SNHLY and CDR2 FYNNEI. This CDR3 spans 15 amino acids. This CDR3 reads CASSAGGTYNSPLHF. In DNA, the CDR3 is TGTGCCAGCAGCGCGGGGGGAACCTATAATTCACCCCTCCACTTT.

There are many counts of this clonotype. The chain couples TRBV12-3 or TRBV12-4 to TRBJ1-5; D not resolved. V lost 2 bases, J lost 0 bases, and 14 bases lay in between. This CDR3 comprises 17 residues. CDR3 sequence reads: CASSLMGSGNSNQPQHF. Written as DNA, the CDR3 is TGTGCCAGCAGTTTAATGGGGAGCGGGAATAGCAATCAGCCCCAGCATTTT.

This clonotype was recorded many times. V usage is TRBV20-1 and J usage is TRBJ1-6; 8 nucleotides align to TRBD1. There are 13 residues in the CDR3. Germline lookup yields CDR1 DFQATT and CDR2 SNEGSKA (reference sequence). With V trimmed by 5 bases and J by 9 bases, 6 bases remained unmatched. In DNA, the CDR3 is TGCAGTGCTCCCCAGGGGGCAGTTTCACCCCTCCACTTT. Translated: CSAPQGAVSPLHF.

The gene calls are TRBV12-3 or TRBV12-4 and TRBJ1-1, with D unclear. CDR3 length: 13 residues. V was clipped by 4 bases and J by 10 bases, with 16 bases between them. This CDR3 reads CASSSSDLGVAFF. Written as DNA, the CDR3 is TGTGCCAGCAGTTCCTCGGACCTTGGTGTAGCTTTCTTT.

The V gene is TRBV11-2, the J gene TRBJ2-5; D is unresolved. The V end was cut by 1 base, the J end by 0 bases, with 9 bases between. This CDR3 comprises 15 residues. Germline CDR1 and CDR2: SGHAT and FQNNGV. DNA for the CDR3: TGTGCCAGCAGCTTAGCTCCGAGTTACCAAGAGACCCAGTACTTC. This gives the protein CASSLAPSYQETQYF.

This clonotype was picked up many times. The chain has TRBV12-3 or TRBV12-4 and TRBJ1-1; no firm D call. The CDR3 is 13 amino acids. V lost 7 bases and J lost 0, with 9 bases in between. The CDR3 region is CASTRRVNTEAFF. DNA of the CDR3: TGTGCCAGCACCCGGCGAGTGAACACTGAAGCTTTCTTT.

As to this clonotype: The junction departs from the called germline gene at one end, perhaps through a read error. The chain is built from TRBV20-1 and TRBJ2-1; D possibly matches TRBD1 or TRBD2 (5 bases each). This CDR3 region has 15 residues. Germline V gene sequence: CDR1 DFQATT, CDR2 SNEGSKA (reference sequence). The CDR3 reads CCAAGTPSSYNEQFF. The CDR3 bases are TGCTGTGCTGCCGGGACCCCGAGCTCCTACAATGAGCAGTTCTTC.

The sample holds a few counts of this clonotype. The V and J genes are TRBV9 and TRBJ2-5, with D possibly matching TRBD2 (5 bases). CDR1 and CDR2 from the germline V gene are SGDLS and YYNGEE. The ends were cut back, 0 bases at V and 2 bases at J, with 11 bases in the middle. CDR3 length equals 15 residues. In DNA, the CDR3 is TGTGCCAGCAGCGTAGAACCTAGGGAGCAAGAGACCCAGTACTTC. Encoded protein: CASSVEPREQETQYF.

The V call is TRBV12-5, the J call TRBJ2-2; a weak D match, TRBD1 (6 bases). The CDR3 contains 16 residues. Trimming took 2 bases from V and 6 from J, leaving 16 bases between them. CDR1 LGHNT and CDR2 FRNRAP come from the germline V gene. Written as DNA, the CDR3 is TGTGCTAGTGGTTTGACAATATACAGGGAGCCCGGGGAGCTGTTTTTT. It specifies CASGLTIYREPGELFF. Full variable domain (outside the CDR3, taken from reference TRBV12-5 and TRBJ2-2): DARVTQTPRHKVTEMGQEVTMRCQPILGHNTVFWYRQTMMQGLELLAYFRNRAPLDDSGMPKDRFSAEMPDATLATLKIQPSEPRDSAVYFCASGLTIYREPGELFFGEGSRLTVL.

This clonotype was found many times. The CDR3 bases are TGTGCCAGCAGTCCATCCGGGACAACCTATGGCTACACCTTC. It codes for CASSPSGTTYGYTF. The chain is built from TRBV12-3 or TRBV12-4 and TRBJ1-2; a weak D match, TRBD1 (6 bases). Trimming shortened V by 5 bases and J by 4 bases, and 14 bases separated the two germline ends. There are 14 residues in the CDR3.

CDR3: CASSYSDGQGPTGELFF. The CDR3 DNA reads as TGTGCCAGCAGTTACTCGGACGGACAGGGTCCCACCGGGGAGCTGTTTTTT. The V call is TRBV6-5, the J call TRBJ2-2; TRBD1 matches at 8 bases. The CDR3 has 17 residues. The germline V gene encodes CDR1 MNHEY and CDR2 SVGAGI. J lost 4 bases, V lost 0 bases, and 7 bases had no gene match.

The J gene is TRBJ2-1, the V gene TRBV24-1; D unclear. Germline assignment: CDR1 KGHDR and CDR2 SFDVKD. This CDR3 comprises 17 residues. Deletions cut 1 base from V and 2 bases from J, with 14 bases between. The DNA of the CDR3 is TGTGCCACCAGTGATTTTAACCAGAAATGGCCCTACAATGAGCAGTTCTTC. This translates into CATSDFNQKWPYNEQFF.

This chain uses TRBV20-1 with TRBJ2-5, with no clear D. V gave up 0 bases and J gave up 4 bases, with 15 bases separating them. Germline V CDR1 and CDR2: DFQATT, SNEGSKA (reference sequence). The CDR3 has 15 amino acids. DNA for the CDR3: TGCAGTGCTAGAGATCCAGGAGCGTTGGGAGAGACCCAGTACTTC. It is translated as CSARDPGALGETQYF.

Written as DNA, the CDR3 is TGTGCCAGCAGCCTGACAGGATCACGAGTCCAGTACTTC. Amino acids: CASSLTGSRVQYF. The rearrangement uses TRBV14 and TRBJ2-5; D may be TRBD1 (6 bases). Germline V gene data show CDR1 as SGHDN and CDR2 as FVKESK. The V end was cut by 4 bases, the J end by 10 bases, with 16 bases between. The CDR3 totals 13 residues.

CDR3 sequence: CASSTPGAPVNEQFF. The CDR3 DNA reads TGTGCCAGCAGTACCCCGGGGGCCCCCGTCAATGAGCAGTTCTTC. This chain uses TRBV6-2 or TRBV6-3 with TRBJ2-1, with D possibly being TRBD1 or TRBD2 (6 bases each). V lost 5 bases, J lost 6 bases, and 17 bases lay in between. Germline CDR1 reads MNHEY; CDR2 reads SVGEGT. The CDR3 runs to 15 residues.

This clonotype was detected only a few times. V is TRBV12-3 or TRBV12-4 and J is TRBJ2-1; D may match TRBD1 or TRBD2 (5 bases each). This CDR3 has 15 amino acids. V gave up 3 bases and J gave up 2 bases, with 11 bases separating them. The CDR3 sequence is CASSFWGKAYNEQFF. The CDR3 region has the DNA TGTGCCAGCAGTTTTTGGGGGAAAGCCTACAATGAGCAGTTCTTC.